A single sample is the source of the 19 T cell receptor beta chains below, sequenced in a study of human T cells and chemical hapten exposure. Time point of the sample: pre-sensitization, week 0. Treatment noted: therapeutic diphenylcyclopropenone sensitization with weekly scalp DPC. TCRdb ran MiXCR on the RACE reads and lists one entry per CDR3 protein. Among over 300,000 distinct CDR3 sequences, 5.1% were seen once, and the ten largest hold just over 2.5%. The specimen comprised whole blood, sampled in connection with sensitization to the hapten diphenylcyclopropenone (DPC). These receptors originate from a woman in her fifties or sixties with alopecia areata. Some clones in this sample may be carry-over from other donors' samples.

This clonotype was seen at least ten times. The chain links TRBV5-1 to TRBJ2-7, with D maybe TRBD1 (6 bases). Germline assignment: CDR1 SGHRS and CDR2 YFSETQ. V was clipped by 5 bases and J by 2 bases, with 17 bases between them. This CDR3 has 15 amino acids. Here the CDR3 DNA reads TGCGCCAGCAGTCTAACAGGGCTAGGACCCTACGAGCAGTACTTC. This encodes CASSLTGLGPYEQYF.

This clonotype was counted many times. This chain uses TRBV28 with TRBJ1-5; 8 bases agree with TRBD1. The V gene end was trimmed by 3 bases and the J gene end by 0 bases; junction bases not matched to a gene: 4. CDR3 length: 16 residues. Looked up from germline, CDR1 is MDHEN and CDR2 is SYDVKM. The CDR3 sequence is CASSFGDRYSNQPQHF. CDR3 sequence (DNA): TGTGCCAGCAGTTTCGGGGACAGGTATAGCAATCAGCCCCAGCATTTT. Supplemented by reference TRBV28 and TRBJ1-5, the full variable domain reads DVKVTQSSRYLVKRTGEKVFLECVQDMDHENMFWYRQDPGLGLRLIYFSYDVKMKEKGDIPEGYSVSREKKERFSLILESASTNQTSMYLCASSFGDRYSNQPQHFGDGTRLSIL.

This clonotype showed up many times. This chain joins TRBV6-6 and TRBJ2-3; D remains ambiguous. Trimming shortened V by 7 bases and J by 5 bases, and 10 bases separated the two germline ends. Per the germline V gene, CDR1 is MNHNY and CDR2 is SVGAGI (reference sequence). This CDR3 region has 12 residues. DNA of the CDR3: TGTGCCAGCACCCCTTCGGAAGATACGCAGTATTTT. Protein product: CASTPSEDTQYF.

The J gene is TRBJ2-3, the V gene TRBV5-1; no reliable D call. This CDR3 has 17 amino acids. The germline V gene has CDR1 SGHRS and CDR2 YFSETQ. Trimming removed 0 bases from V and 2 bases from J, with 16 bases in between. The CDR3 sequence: CASSLAETKVHTDTQYF. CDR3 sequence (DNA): TGCGCCAGCAGCTTGGCCGAGACCAAGGTCCACACAGATACGCAGTATTTT.

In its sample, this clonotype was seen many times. This chain's CDR3 is CASSPGQGSTDTQYF. CDR3 bases: TGTGCCAGCAGTCCCGGACAGGGGAGCACAGATACGCAGTATTTT. This chain links TRBV6-6 with TRBJ2-3; 9 bases fit TRBD1. This CDR3 is built from 15 residues. Looked up from germline, CDR1 is MNHNY and CDR2 is SVGAGI (reference sequence). Trimming took 5 bases from V and 0 from J; bases not matched to a gene: 3.

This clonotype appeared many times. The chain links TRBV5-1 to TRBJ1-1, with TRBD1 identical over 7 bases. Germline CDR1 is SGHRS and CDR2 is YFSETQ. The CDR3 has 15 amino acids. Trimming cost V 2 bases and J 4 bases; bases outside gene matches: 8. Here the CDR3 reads CASSLSRTGLTEAFF. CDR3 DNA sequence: TGCGCCAGCAGCTTATCCCGGACAGGCCTCACTGAAGCTTTCTTT.

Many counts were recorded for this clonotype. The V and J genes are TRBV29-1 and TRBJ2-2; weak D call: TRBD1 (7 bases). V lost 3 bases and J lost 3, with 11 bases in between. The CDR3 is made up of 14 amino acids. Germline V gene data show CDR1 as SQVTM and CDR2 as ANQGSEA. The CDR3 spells CSVEGGQHTGELFF. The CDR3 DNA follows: TGCAGCGTTGAGGGGGGACAGCACACCGGGGAGCTGTTTTTT.

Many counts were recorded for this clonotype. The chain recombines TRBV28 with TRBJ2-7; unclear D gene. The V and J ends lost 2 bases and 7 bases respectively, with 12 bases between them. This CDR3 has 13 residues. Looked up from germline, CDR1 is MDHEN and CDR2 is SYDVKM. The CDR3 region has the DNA TGTGCCAGCAGTTTAGGGAACAAGGGTGAGCAGTACTTC. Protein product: CASSLGNKGEQYF. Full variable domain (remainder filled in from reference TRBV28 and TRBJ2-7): DVKVTQSSRYLVKRTGEKVFLECVQDMDHENMFWYRQDPGLGLRLIYFSYDVKMKEKGDIPEGYSVSREKKERFSLILESASTNQTSMYLCASSLGNKGEQYFGPGTRLTVT.

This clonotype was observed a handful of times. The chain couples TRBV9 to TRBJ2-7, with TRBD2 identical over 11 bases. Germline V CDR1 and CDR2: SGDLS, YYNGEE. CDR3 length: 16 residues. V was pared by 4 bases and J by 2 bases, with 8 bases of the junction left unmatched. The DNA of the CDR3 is TGTGCCAGCAGCAACTTAGGGACTAGCGGCCCCTACGAGCAGTACTTC. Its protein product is CASSNLGTSGPYEQYF.

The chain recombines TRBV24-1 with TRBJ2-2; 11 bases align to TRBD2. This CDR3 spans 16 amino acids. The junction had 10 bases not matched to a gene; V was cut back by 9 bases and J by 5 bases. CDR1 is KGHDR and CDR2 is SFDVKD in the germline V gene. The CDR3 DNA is TGTGCCACCGGACTAGCGGGTGGAACAATGACCGGGGAGCTGTTTTTT. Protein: CATGLAGGTMTGELFF.

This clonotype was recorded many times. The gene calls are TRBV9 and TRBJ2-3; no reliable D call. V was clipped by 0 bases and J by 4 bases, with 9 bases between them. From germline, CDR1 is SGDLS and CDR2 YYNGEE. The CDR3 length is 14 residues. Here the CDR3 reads CASSVARQADTQYF. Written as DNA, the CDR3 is TGTGCCAGCAGCGTAGCTCGGCAGGCAGATACGCAGTATTTT.

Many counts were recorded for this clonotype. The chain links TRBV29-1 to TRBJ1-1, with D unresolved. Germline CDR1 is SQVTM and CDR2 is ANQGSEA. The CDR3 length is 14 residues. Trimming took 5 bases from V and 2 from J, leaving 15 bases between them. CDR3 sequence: CSVPLPEGNTEAFF. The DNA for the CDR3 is TGCAGCGTTCCCCTCCCCGAGGGAAACACTGAAGCTTTCTTT. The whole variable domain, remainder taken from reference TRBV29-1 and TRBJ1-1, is SAVISQKPSRDICQRGTSLTIQCQVDSQVTMMFWYRQQPGQSLTLIATANQGSEATYESGFVIDKFPISRPNLTFSTLTVSNMSPEDSSIYLCSVPLPEGNTEAFFGQGTRLTVV.

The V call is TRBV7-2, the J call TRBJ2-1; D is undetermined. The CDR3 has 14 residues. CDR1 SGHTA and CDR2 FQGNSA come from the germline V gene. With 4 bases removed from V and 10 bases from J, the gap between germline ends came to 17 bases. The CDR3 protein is CASSSLGSTQEQFF. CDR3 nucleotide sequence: TGTGCCAGCAGCTCCCTTGGATCCACACAGGAGCAGTTCTTC.

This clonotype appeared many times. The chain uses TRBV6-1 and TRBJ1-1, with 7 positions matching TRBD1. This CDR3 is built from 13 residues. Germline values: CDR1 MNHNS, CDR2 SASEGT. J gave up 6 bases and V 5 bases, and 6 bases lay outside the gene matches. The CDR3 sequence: CASSNTGAAEAFF. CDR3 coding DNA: TGTGCCAGCAGTAACACAGGGGCGGCTGAAGCTTTCTTT.

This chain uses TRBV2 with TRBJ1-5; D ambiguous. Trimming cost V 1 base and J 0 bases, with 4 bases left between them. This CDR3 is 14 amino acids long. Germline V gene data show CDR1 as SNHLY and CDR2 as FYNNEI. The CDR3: CASSEGDSNQPQHF. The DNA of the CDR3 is TGTGCCAGCAGTGAAGGGGATAGCAATCAGCCCCAGCATTTT.

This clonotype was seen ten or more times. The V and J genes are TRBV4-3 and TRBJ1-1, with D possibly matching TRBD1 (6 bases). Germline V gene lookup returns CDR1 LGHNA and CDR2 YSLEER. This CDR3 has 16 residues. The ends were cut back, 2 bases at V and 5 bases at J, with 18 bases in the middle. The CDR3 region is CASSQSLGALRTEAFF. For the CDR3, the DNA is TGCGCCAGCAGCCAAAGTCTGGGGGCGCTGAGGACTGAAGCTTTCTTT.

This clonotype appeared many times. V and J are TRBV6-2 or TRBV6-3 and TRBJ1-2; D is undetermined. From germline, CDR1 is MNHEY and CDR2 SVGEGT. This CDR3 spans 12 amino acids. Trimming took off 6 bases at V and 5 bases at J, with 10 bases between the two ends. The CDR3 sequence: CASSTVSYGYTF. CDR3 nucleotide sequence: TGTGCCAGCAGCACTGTCAGTTATGGCTACACCTTC.

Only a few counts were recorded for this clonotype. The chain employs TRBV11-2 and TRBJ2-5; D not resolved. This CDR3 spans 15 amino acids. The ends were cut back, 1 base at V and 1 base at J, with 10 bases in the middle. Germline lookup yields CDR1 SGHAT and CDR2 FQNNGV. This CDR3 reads CASSLVGHSQETQYF. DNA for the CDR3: TGTGCCAGCAGCTTAGTGGGCCACAGCCAAGAGACCCAGTACTTC.

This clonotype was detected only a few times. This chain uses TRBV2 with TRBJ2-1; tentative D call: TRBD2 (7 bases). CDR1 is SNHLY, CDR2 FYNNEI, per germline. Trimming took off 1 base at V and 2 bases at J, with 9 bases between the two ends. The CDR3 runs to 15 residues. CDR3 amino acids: CASSEEGGAYNEQFF. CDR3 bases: TGTGCCAGCAGTGAAGAAGGGGGGGCCTACAATGAGCAGTTCTTC.